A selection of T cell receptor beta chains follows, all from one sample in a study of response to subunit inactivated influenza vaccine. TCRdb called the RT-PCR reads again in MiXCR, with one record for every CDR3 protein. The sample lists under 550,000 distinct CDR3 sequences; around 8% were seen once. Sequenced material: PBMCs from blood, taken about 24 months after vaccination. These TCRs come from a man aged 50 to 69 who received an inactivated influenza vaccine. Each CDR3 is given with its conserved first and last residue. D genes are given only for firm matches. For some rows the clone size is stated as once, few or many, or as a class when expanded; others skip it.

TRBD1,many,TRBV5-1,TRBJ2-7,CASRERGQGTYEQYF,TGCGCCAGCCGCGAGAGGGGGCAGGGTACCTACGAGCAGTACTTC
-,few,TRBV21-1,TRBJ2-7,CAAGTGALYSYYEQYF,TGTGCCGCCGGGACAGGGGCCCTTTATTCATATTACGAGCAGTACTTC
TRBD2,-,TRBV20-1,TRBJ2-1,CSASPSGRVPYNEQFF,TGCAGTGCTAGTCCTAGCGGGAGAGTTCCCTACAATGAGCAGTTCTTC
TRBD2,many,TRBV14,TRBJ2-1,CASSQDRLGTKNEQFF,TGTGCCAGCAGCCAAGACCGACTTGGGACTAAGAATGAGCAGTTCTTC
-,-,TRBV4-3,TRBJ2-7,CASSQVMRGGLNEQYF,TGCGCCAGCAGCCAAGTGATGCGCGGTGGATTGAACGAGCAGTACTTC
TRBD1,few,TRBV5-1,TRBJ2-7,CASSPDRGRREQYF,TGCGCCAGCAGCCCCGACAGGGGCCGTAGGGAGCAGTACTTC
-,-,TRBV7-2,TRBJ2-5,CASSLGGVRETQYF,TGTGCCAGCAGCTTAGGAGGGGTTAGGGAGACCCAGTACTTC
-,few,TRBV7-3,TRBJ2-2,CASSLGGRDGTGELFF,TGTGCCAGCAGCTTAGGGGGCAGGGACGGCACCGGGGAGCTGTTTTTT
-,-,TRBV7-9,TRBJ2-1,CASSHQPPDYNEQFF,TGTGCCAGCAGCCATCAACCCCCCGACTACAATGAGCAGTTCTTC
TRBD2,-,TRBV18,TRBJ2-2,CASSATSGGGRTGELFF,TGTGCCAGCTCAGCAACTAGCGGGGGAGGTCGCACCGGGGAGCTGTTTTTT
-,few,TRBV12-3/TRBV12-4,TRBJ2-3,CASTMTNSDTQYF,TGTGCCAGCACGATGACAAATTCAGATACGCAGTATTTT
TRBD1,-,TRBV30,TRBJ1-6,CAWSPGTGGAYNSPLHF,TGTGCCTGGAGCCCCGGGACAGGGGGCGCGTATAATTCACCCCTCCACTTT
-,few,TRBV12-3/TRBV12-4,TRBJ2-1,CASSLSGQFGEQFF,TGTGCCAGCAGTTTATCAGGACAGTTCGGTGAGCAGTTCTTC
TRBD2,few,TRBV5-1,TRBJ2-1,CASSLGLAGEYNEQFF,TGCGCCAGCAGCTTGGGTCTAGCGGGAGAGTACAATGAGCAGTTCTTC
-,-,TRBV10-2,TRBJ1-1,CASSDFVVTEAFF,TGCGCCAGCAGTGATTTTGTCGTCACTGAAGCTTTCTTT
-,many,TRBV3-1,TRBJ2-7,CASSQIPRPYEQYF,TGTGCCAGCAGCCAAATTCCGAGGCCCTACGAGCAGTACTTC
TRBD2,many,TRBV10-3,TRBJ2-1,CAIRGRSHNEQFF,TGTGCCATCCGCGGGAGGTCGCACAATGAGCAGTTCTTC
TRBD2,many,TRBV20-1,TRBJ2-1,CSAHEANGRANEQFF,TGCAGTGCCCATGAAGCCAACGGGAGGGCCAATGAGCAGTTCTTC
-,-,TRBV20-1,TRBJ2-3,CSVAGNTDTQYF,TGCAGTGTTGCGGGGAACACAGATACGCAGTATTTT
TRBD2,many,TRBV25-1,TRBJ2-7,CASSESKLAGAYEQYF,TGTGCCAGCAGTGAATCTAAGCTAGCGGGAGCCTACGAGCAGTACTTC
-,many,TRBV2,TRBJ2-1,CASSLPGDNNEQFF,TGTGCCAGCAGCTTACCGGGCGATAACAATGAGCAGTTCTTC
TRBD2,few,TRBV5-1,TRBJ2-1,CASSLGSGGHYNEQFF,TGCGCCAGCAGCTTGGGTAGCGGGGGCCACTACAATGAGCAGTTCTTC
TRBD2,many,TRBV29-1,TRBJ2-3,CSVVGLAELYF,TGCAGCGTTGTGGGACTAGCGGAACTCTATTTT
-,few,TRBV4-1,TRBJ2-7,CASSRRTTGPVEQYF,TGCGCCAGCAGCCGACGGACTACCGGGCCCGTCGAGCAGTACTTC
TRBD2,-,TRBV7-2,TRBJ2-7,CASSSASGSSYEQYF,TGTGCCAGCAGCTCCGCTAGCGGAAGCTCCTACGAGCAGTACTTC
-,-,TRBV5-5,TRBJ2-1,CASSPEKDYSYNEQFF,TGTGCCAGCAGCCCCGAAAAAGACTACTCCTACAATGAGCAGTTCTTC
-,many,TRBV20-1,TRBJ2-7,CSAPGDQSYEQYF,TGCAGTGCCCCCGGGGACCAGTCCTACGAGCAGTACTTC
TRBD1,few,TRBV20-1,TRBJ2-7,CSARPRDSPYEQYF,TGCAGTGCTAGACCCCGGGACAGCCCCTACGAGCAGTACTTC
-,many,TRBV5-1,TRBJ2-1,CASSLARLQLYNEQFF,TGCGCCAGCAGCTTGGCGCGCTTACAGCTCTACAATGAGCAGTTCTTC
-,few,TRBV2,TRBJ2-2,CASSDRGSGELFF,TGTGCCAGCAGTGATCGGGGCAGCGGGGAGCTGTTTTTT
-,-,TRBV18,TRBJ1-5,CASSPQGTSNQPQHF,TGTGCCAGCTCACCACAGGGGACCTCCAATCAGCCCCAGCATTTT
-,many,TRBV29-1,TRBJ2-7,CSVARDTSYEQYF,TGCAGCGTCGCGAGGGACACCTCCTACGAGCAGTACTTC
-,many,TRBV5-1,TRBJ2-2,CASSLVGSNTGELFF,TGCGCCAGCAGCTTGGTTGGTTCGAACACCGGGGAGCTGTTTTTT
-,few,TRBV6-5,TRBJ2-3,CASSFRRDTQYF,TGTGCCAGCAGTTTCCGTAGGGATACGCAGTATTTT
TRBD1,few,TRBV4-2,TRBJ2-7,CASSQSDPGQGSYEQYF,TGTGCCAGCAGCCAGTCTGATCCGGGACAGGGGTCCTACGAGCAGTACTTC
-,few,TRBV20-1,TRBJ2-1,CSASANEQFF,TGCAGTGCTAGCGCGAATGAGCAGTTCTTC
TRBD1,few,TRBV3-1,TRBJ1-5,CASSLGQRNQPQHF,TGTGCCAGCAGCTTGGGACAGCGCAATCAGCCCCAGCATTTT
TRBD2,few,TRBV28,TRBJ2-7,CASSLVTSGRWTYEQYF,TGTGCCAGCAGTTTGGTGACTAGCGGGAGATGGACCTACGAGCAGTACTTC
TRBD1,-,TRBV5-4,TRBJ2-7,CASKPDRKGHNEQYF,TGTGCCAGCAAACCGGACAGGAAAGGGCATAACGAGCAGTACTTC
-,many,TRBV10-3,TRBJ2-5,CAISDGGGSEKKETQYF,TGTGCCATCAGTGACGGAGGGGGTAGCGAGAAAAAAGAGACCCAGTACTTC
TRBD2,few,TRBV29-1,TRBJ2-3,CSVLFSGRDTQYF,TGCAGCGTTTTATTTAGCGGGAGAGATACGCAGTATTTT
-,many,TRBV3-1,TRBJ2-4,CASSQVRGVQNIQYF,TGTGCCAGCAGCCAAGTAAGAGGGGTCCAAAACATTCAGTACTTC
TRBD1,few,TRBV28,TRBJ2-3,CASTFPGQTQYF,TGTGCCAGCACCTTCCCGGGACAGACGCAGTATTTT
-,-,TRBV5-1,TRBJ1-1,CASSSTNGMNTEAFF,TGCGCCAGCAGCTCGACCAATGGAATGAACACTGAAGCTTTCTTT
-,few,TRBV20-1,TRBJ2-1,CSARDNPTYNEQFF,TGCAGTGCTAGAGATAACCCAACCTACAATGAGCAGTTCTTC
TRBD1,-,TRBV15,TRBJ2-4,CATRPGQGENIQYF,TGTGCCACCAGGCCGGGACAGGGCGAAAACATTCAGTACTTC
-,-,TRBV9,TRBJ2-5,CASSPGGHRETQYF,TGTGCCAGCAGCCCTGGGGGACATCGAGAGACCCAGTACTTC